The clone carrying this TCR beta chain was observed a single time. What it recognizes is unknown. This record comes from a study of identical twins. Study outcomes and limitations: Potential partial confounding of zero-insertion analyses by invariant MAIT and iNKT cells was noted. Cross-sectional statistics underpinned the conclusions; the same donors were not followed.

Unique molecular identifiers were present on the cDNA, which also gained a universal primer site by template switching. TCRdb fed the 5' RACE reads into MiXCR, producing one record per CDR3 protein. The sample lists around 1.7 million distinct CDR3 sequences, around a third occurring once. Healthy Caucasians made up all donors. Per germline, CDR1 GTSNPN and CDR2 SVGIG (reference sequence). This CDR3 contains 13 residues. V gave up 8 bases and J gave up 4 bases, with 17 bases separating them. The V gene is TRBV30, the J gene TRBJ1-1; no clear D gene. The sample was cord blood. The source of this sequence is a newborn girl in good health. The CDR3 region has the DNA TGTGCCCGCAATCTCCCACTTAGCACTGAAGCTTTCTTT. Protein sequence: CARNLPLSTEAFF.